This T cell receptor beta chain derives from a study of PD-L1 blockade in urothelial cancer. The junction had 9 bases not matched to a gene; V was cut back by 1 base and J by 9 bases. The CDR3 is made up of 16 amino acids. Per germline, CDR1 SGDLS and CDR2 YYNGEE. Repertoires were generated with immunoSEQ multiplex PCR, while TCRdb's copy carries only in-frame clones and drops some. Among about 36,000 clones listed, about four fifths were seen once. The time point denotes: peripheral blood 6 weeks after treatment start. This specimen was PBMCs, taken around atezolizumab (anti-PD-L1) treatment. This chain uses TRBV9 with TRBJ2-1; TRBD2 matches 11 bases. The TCR sequence derives from a man aged 40-49 years with urothelial cancer. The CDR3, as DNA: TGTGCCAGCAGCGTACCACTAGCGGGAGAGTTGGGTGAGCAGTTCTTC. It translates to CASSVPLAGELGEQFF.